The sequence of this T cell receptor (beta chain) was determined in a study of regulatory T cells in long-lasting Graves disease. Study findings and constraints: Limited samples may have lowered accuracy.

This sample's time point: newly diagnosed GD, antithyroid drugs for less than 3 months. PBMCs were the source of the RNA used for TCR sequencing. In the case of this clonotype: Its antigen is not identified.

TCR beta libraries were built with iRepertoire HTBI primers and Arm-PCR of CDR3 regions. Each CDR3 protein is one row after TCRdb ran MiXCR on the multiplex PCR reads. The data hold about 360,000 distinct CDR3 sequences, with 15% to 20% observed a single time. The germline V gene encodes CDR1 SQVTM and CDR2 ANQGSEA. The ends were cut back, 1 base at V and 11 bases at J, with 14 bases in the middle. There are 12 residues in the CDR3. A further study also used this sample, focusing on T cells in Graves' hyperthyroidism and ophthalmopathy. As that report states: Patients aged 18 to 65 had newly diagnosed hyperthyroidism that had lasted under 2 months.

Specimen: peripheral blood mononuclear cells (PBMCs), collected at new diagnosis, from a patient treated with antithyroid drugs. The chain is built from TRBV29-1 and TRBJ1-1; no firm D call. The TCR comes from a woman between 18 and 30 years old with Graves disease. This chain's CDR3 is CSVEVQQRMAFF. The CDR3 bases are TGCAGCGTTGAAGTCCAACAGAGAATGGCTTTCTTT. Complete variable domain (other parts from reference TRBV29-1 and TRBJ1-1): SAVISQKPSRDICQRGTSLTIQCQVDSQVTMMFWYRQQPGQSLTLIATANQGSEATYESGFVIDKFPISRPNLTFSTLTVSNMSPEDSSIYLCSVEVQQRMAFFGQGTRLTVV.